What follows describes a single TCR beta chain. Germline V gene data show CDR1 as SEHNR and CDR2 as FQNEAQ (reference sequence). The CDR3 runs 11 residues. V lost 11 bases and J 8 bases, leaving 15 bases between the germline ends. TCRdb redid the calling of the 5' RACE reads with MiXCR, one entry per CDR3 protein. The sample shows some 340,000 distinct CDR3 sequences, about an eighth of them seen only once. The sample comes from a study of T-cell memory formation after mild COVID-19. This rearrangement joins TRBV7-9 to TRBJ1-1; a weak D match, TRBD1 (5 bases). Sequencing input: PBMCs or a T cell subset sorted from them (not recorded which). The origin of this receptor is a man between 18 and 35 years old who had mild COVID-19 (a few samples of this study predate the infection). Cell type and time point are not known. DNA of the CDR3: TGTGCCTTACGCGGGTCAGGGGAAGCTTTCTTT. Translation gives CALRGSGEAFF.